Detailed here is one TCR beta chain. Its antigen is not identified. This specimen belongs to a study of shared clonotypes between healthy human individuals. Study-level information: The study used three CD4 naive, three CD4 memory, two CD8 naive and one CD8 memory plate per donor. Findings and caveats of the study: Relative to their counterparts shared across all four donors, non-shared clonotypes exhibited diminished generation probabilities.

Naive CD8 populations comprised CD45RO-negative cells positively selected for CCR7, excluding terminally differentiated effector memory CD45RA+ cells. The CDR3 contains 13 residues. Germline V CDR1 and CDR2: MGHRA, YSYEKL. Trimming left V 1 base short and J 8 bases short, with 9 bases between. Sequencing was performed with immunoSEQ multiplex PCR; in TCRdb, only in-frame clones are kept and a portion is missing. The repertoire holds 800,000 or so clones, with about 96% as singletons. The chain employs TRBV4-1 and TRBJ2-1; D is unclear. Source material: naive CD8+ T cells sorted from blood. The sequence was collected from a man aged 25 to 40 in good health. The CDR3 reads CASSQVLDDEQFF. The CDR3 region has the DNA TGCGCCAGCAGCCAAGTTCTTGACGATGAGCAGTTCTTC.